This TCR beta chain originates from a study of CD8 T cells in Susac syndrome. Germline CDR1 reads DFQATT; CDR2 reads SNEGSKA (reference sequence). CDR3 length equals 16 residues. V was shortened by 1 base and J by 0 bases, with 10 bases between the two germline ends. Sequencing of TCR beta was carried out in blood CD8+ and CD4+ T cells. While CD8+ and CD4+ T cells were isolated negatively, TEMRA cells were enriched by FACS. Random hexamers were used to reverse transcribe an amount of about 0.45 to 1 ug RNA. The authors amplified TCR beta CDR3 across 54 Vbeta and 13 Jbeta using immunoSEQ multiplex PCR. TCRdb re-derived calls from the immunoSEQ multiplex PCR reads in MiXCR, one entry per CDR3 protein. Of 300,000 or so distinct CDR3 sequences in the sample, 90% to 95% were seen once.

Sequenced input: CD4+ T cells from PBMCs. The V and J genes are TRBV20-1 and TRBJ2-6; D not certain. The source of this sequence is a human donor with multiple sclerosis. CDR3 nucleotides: TGCAGTGCTAGAGGGGATGGGGTCTCTGGGGCCAACGTCCTGACTTTC. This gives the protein CSARGDGVSGANVLTF.